This TCR beta chain was documented in a study of control samples from healthy donors and cancer patients. With 2 bases removed from V and 2 bases from J, the gap between germline ends came to 7 bases. The CDR3 totals 14 residues. The V gene's germline CDR1 is MNHEY and CDR2 SVGEGT. Sequencing used immunoSEQ multiplex PCR; TCRdb keeps in-frame clones, though not all of them. The sample contains 70,000 to 85,000 clones, approximately 80% of which appear only once. Sequencing used PBMCs. This clonotype originated in a man aged 55-75 years with head and neck cancer. The chain uses TRBV6-2 or TRBV6-3 and TRBJ1-3; no reliable D call. DNA for the CDR3: TGTGCCAGCAGTTACGGGCAGACTGGAAACACCATATATTTT. Its protein is CASSYGQTGNTIYF.